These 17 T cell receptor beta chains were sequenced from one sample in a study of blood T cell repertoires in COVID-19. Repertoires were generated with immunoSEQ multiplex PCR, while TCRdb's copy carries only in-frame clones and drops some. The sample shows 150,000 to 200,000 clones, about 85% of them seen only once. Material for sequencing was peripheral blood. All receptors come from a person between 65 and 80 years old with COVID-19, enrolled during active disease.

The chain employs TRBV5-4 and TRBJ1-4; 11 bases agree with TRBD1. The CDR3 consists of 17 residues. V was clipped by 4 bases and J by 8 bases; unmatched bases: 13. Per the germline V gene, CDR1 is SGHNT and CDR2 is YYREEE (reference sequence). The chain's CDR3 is CASSTRTGGAAREKLFF. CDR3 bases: TGTGCCAGCAGCACCCGGACAGGGGGCGCGGCGCGGGAAAAACTGTTTTTT.

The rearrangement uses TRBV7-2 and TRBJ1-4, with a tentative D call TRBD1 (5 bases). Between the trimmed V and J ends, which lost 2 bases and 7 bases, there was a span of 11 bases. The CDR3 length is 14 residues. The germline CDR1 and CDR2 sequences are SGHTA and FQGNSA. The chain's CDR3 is CASSLRGAGEKLFF. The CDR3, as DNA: TGTGCCAGCAGCTTACGTGGGGCCGGTGAAAAACTGTTTTTT.

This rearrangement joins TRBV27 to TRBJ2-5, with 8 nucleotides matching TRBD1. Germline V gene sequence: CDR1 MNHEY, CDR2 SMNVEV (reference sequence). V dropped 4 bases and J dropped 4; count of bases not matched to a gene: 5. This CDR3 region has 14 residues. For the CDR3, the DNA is TGTGCCAGCAGTTCACGACAGGGGTCAGAGACCCAGTACTTC. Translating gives CASSSRQGSETQYF.

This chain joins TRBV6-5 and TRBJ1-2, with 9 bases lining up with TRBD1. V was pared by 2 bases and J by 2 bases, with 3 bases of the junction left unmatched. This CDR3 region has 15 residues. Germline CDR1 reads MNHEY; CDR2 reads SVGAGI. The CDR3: CASSYGTGTNYGYTF. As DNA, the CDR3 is TGTGCCAGCAGTTACGGGACAGGGACCAACTATGGCTACACCTTC.

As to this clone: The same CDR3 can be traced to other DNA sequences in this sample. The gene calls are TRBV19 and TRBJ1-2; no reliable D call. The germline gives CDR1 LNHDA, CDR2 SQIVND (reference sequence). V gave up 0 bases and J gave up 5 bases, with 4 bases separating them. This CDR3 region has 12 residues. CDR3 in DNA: TGTGCCAGTAGTATAGACAGATATGGCTACACCTTC. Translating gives CASSIDRYGYTF.

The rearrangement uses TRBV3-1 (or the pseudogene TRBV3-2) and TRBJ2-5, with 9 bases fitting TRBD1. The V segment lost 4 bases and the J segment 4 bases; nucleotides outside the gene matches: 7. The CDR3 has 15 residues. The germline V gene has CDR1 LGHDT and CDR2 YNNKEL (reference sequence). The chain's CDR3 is CASSPRTGGGETQYF. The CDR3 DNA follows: TGTGCCAGCAGCCCTAGAACAGGGGGCGGAGAGACCCAGTACTTC.

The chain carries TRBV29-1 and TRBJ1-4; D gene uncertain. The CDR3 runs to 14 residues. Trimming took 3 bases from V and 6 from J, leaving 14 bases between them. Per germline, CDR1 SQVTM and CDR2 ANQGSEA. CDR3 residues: CSVEFAGSYEKLFF. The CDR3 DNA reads TGCAGCGTTGAGTTTGCGGGCTCCTATGAAAAACTGTTTTTT.

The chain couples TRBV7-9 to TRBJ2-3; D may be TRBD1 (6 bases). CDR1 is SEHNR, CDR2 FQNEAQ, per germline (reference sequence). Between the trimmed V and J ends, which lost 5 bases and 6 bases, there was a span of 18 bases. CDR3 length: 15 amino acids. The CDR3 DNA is TGTGCCAGCAGCCCGCCTGGGACACTCGAGGATACGCAGTATTTT. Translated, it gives CASSPPGTLEDTQYF. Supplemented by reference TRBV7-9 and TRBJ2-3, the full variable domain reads DTGVSQNPRHKITKRGQNVTFRCDPISEHNRLYWYRQTLGQGPEFLTYFQNEAQLEKSRLLSDRFSAERPKGSFSTLEIQRTEQGDSAMYLCASSPPGTLEDTQYFGPGTRLTVL.

The CDR3 DNA reads as TGTGCCAGCAGTGACACACATCGCAACACAGATACGCAGTATTTT. Encoded protein: CASSDTHRNTDTQYF. The rearrangement uses TRBV6-4 and TRBJ2-3, with D hard to call. Germline assignment: CDR1 MRHNA and CDR2 SNTAGT. The V gene lost 2 bases and the J gene lost 2 bases, with 11 bases spanning the gap. The length of the CDR3 is 15 residues.

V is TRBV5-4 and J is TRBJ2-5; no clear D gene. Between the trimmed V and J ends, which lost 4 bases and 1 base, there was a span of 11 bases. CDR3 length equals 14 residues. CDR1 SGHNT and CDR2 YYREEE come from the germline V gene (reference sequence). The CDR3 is CASSPSNTQETQYF. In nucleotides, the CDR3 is TGTGCCAGCAGCCCCTCTAATACCCAAGAGACCCAGTACTTC.

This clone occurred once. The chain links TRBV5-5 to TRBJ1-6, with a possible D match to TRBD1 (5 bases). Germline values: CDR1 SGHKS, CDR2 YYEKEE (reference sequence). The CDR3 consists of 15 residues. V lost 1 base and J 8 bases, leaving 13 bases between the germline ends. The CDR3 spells CASSLRRGIDSPLHF. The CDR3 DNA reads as TGTGCCAGCAGCTTGAGAAGGGGTATCGATTCACCCCTCCACTTT.

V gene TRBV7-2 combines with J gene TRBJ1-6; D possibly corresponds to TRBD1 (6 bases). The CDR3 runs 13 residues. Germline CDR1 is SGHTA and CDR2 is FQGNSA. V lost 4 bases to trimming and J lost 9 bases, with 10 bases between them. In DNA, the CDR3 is TGTGCCAGCAGCTCCACAGGGAGTTCACCCCTCCACTTT. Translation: CASSSTGSSPLHF.

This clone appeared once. CDR3 loop: CASSRGTSGRYEQYF. CDR3 DNA: TGTGCCAGCAGCCGCGGGACTAGCGGGAGGTACGAGCAGTACTTC. J is TRBJ2-7 and V is TRBV7-2; TRBD2 agrees at 15 bases. With V trimmed by 5 bases and J by 4 bases, 3 bases remained unmatched. Germline CDR1 SGHTA, CDR2 FQGNSA. The CDR3 is 15 amino acids. Drawing the rest from reference TRBV7-2 and TRBJ2-7, the complete variable domain is GAGVSQSPSNKVTEKGKDVELRCDPISGHTALYWYRQSLGQGLEFLIYFQGNSAPDKSGLPSDRFSAERTGGSVSTLTIQRTQQEDSAVYLCASSRGTSGRYEQYFGPGTRLTVT.

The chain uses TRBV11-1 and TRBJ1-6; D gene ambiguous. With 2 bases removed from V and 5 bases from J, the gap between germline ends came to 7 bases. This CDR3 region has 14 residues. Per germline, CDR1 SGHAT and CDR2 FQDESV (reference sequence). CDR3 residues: CASSLTGNNSPLHF. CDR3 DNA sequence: TGTGCCAGCAGCTTAACGGGAAATAATTCACCCCTCCACTTT. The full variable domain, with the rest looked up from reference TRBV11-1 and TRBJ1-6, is EAEVAQSPRYKITEKSQAVAFWCDPISGHATLYWYRQILGQGPELLVQFQDESVVDDSQLPKDRFSAERLKGVDSTLKIQPAELGDSAMYLCASSLTGNNSPLHFGNGTRLTVT.

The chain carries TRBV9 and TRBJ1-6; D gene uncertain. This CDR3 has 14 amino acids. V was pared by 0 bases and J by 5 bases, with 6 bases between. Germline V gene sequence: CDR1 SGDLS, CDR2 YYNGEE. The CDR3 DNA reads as TGTGCCAGCAGCGTAGCACATCATAATTCACCCCTCCACTTT. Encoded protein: CASSVAHHNSPLHF.

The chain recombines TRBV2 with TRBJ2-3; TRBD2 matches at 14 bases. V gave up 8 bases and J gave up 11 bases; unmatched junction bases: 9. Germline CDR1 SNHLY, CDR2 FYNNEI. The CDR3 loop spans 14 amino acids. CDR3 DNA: TGTGCCAGCGAGGCCGGGACTAGCGGGGGAAAGCAGTATTTT. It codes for CASEAGTSGGKQYF.

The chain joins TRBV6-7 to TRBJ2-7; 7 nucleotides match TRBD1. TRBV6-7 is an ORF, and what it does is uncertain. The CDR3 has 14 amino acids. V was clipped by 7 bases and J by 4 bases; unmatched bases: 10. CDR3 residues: CASKREGAQYEQYF. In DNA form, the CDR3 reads TGTGCCAGCAAACGCGAGGGGGCCCAATACGAGCAGTACTTC.